This T cell receptor (beta chain) derives from a study of cytomegalovirus exposure and HLA in healthy donors. As regards this clone: Antigen: not known.

The primer mix had 60 Vbeta and 13 Jbeta primers. Profiling relied on immunoSEQ multiplex PCR, and the TCRdb table lists in-frame clones only, not all of them. The sample records some 85,000 clones, about 78% being singletons. Whole-study results and caveats: The authors reported that TCR beta sequences could predict HLA-A and HLA-B alleles. These predictions were accurate for most subjects in the first cohort. Presence/absence analyses took donor sequencing depth as roughly uniform. Most sequenced TCRs were rare (though some public TCRs occurred in many donors).

The material sequenced was PBMCs. The clonotype was recovered from a man aged 18 to 30 in good health and CMV-seropositive.

CDR3 residues: CAIRREAFYEQYF. The CDR3 bases are TGTGCCATCAGGCGGGAGGCTTTCTACGAGCAGTACTTC. V usage is TRBV10-3 and J usage is TRBJ2-7; 8 positions agree with TRBD2. Germline CDR1 is ENHRY and CDR2 is SYGVKD. The CDR3 consists of 13 residues. V dropped 6 bases and J dropped 3; count of bases not matched to a gene: 4.